These 10 T cell receptor beta chains were all obtained from the same sample, sequenced in a study of CD8 T cells in Susac syndrome. Random-hexamer reverse transcription was applied to roughly 0.5 to 1 ug RNA. TCRdb redid the calling of the immunoSEQ multiplex PCR reads with MiXCR, one entry per CDR3 protein. This sample has about 280,000 distinct CDR3 sequences; about 88% occur once, and the top ten carry about 0.11%. The sample was CD8+ T cells from PBMCs. The receptors originated from a human donor with multiple sclerosis.

J is TRBJ2-7 and V is TRBV29-1, with D perhaps matching TRBD1 (6 bases). This CDR3 comprises 16 residues. Germline V gene sequence: CDR1 SQVTM, CDR2 ANQGSEA. V lost 0 bases and J lost 2, with 17 bases in between. The CDR3 spells CSVEEIAQGITYEQYF. The CDR3 DNA is TGCAGCGTTGAAGAAATTGCACAGGGCATAACCTACGAGCAGTACTTC.

This chain joins TRBV12-3 or TRBV12-4 and TRBJ2-1; possibly TRBD1 for D (6 bases). The CDR3 is 15 amino acids. The V end lost 5 bases, the J end lost 6 bases, and 17 bases lay between the germline ends. The CDR3 region is CASSHGRGTTNEQFF. DNA for the CDR3: TGTGCCAGCAGTCATGGTAGGGGGACCACCAATGAGCAGTTCTTC.

CDR3 in amino acids: CASRNGLAHSYEQYF. CDR3 nucleotide sequence: TGTGCCAGCCGAAACGGACTAGCGCACTCCTACGAGCAGTACTTC. The chain combines TRBV6-5 with TRBJ2-7; the match to TRBD2 covers 9 bases. Looked up from germline, CDR1 is MNHEY and CDR2 is SVGAGI. V was pared by 8 bases and J by 0 bases, with 8 bases of the junction left unmatched. The CDR3 is made up of 15 amino acids.

This rearrangement joins TRBV27 to TRBJ2-7, with TRBD2 as a possible D gene (5 bases). In germline, CDR1 is MNHEY, CDR2 SMNVEV (reference sequence). Trimming took 6 bases from V and 6 from J, leaving 21 bases between them. The CDR3 has 15 residues. CDR3 sequence reads: CASSPPGFTRGEQYF. CDR3 sequence (DNA): TGTGCCAGCAGCCCCCCGGGGTTCACAAGAGGCGAGCAGTACTTC.

J is TRBJ2-5 and V is TRBV4-1, with 8 bases aligning to TRBD1. After removal of 1 base from V and 4 bases from J, the junction contained 2 bases not matched to a gene. CDR3 size: 14 residues. Germline CDR1 and CDR2: MGHRA and YSYEKL. DNA for the CDR3: TGCGCCAGCAGCCAAGCCAGGGGGCGAGAGACCCAGTACTTC. Its translation: CASSQARGRETQYF.

The CDR3 spells CASSPRTGQNEQYF. CDR3 sequence (DNA): TGTGCCAGCAGCCCGAGGACAGGGCAGAACGAGCAGTACTTC. The chain links TRBV7-9 to TRBJ2-7; 8 bases agree with TRBD1. The J segment lost 5 bases and the V segment lost 5 bases, leaving 8 bases of the junction unmatched. Germline CDR1 is SEHNR and CDR2 is FQNEAQ (reference sequence). This CDR3 is built from 14 residues.

This clonotype was found a few times. V and J are TRBV6-1 and TRBJ2-7; D remains unclear. CDR1 is MNHNS and CDR2 is SASEGT in the germline V gene. Trimming stripped 6 bases from V and 3 bases from J, with 9 bases between. This CDR3 has 12 amino acids. CDR3: CASSPDIYEQYF. The CDR3 nucleotides are TGTGCCAGCAGCCCAGATATCTACGAGCAGTACTTC.

This chain connects TRBV27 to TRBJ2-7, with D perhaps matching TRBD1 (6 bases). Germline CDR1 reads MNHEY; CDR2 reads SMNVEV (reference sequence). The CDR3 spans 14 residues. The ends were cut back, 6 bases at V and 3 bases at J, with 15 bases in the middle. The CDR3 DNA is TGTGCCAGCAGCTATCAGGGGAAGGGCTACGAGCAGTACTTC. Amino acid sequence: CASSYQGKGYEQYF.

This chain links TRBV28 with TRBJ2-5; D possibly corresponds to TRBD2 (6 bases). The CDR3 totals 15 residues. Germline values: CDR1 MDHEN, CDR2 SYDVKM. V was clipped by 3 bases and J by 2 bases, with 13 bases between them. The CDR3 is CASSFQGGEQETQYF. In DNA, the CDR3 is TGTGCCAGCAGTTTCCAGGGAGGAGAGCAAGAGACCCAGTACTTC.

V and J are TRBV27 and TRBJ2-1; 8 nucleotides align to TRBD1. CDR3 length: 14 residues. The V gene end was trimmed by 6 bases and the J gene end by 5 bases; junction bases not matched to a gene: 6. Per germline, CDR1 MNHEY and CDR2 SMNVEV (reference sequence). The CDR3 DNA reads TGTGCCAGCAGCCATTCGGGACAGGACAATGAGCAGTTCTTC. This translates into CASSHSGQDNEQFF.